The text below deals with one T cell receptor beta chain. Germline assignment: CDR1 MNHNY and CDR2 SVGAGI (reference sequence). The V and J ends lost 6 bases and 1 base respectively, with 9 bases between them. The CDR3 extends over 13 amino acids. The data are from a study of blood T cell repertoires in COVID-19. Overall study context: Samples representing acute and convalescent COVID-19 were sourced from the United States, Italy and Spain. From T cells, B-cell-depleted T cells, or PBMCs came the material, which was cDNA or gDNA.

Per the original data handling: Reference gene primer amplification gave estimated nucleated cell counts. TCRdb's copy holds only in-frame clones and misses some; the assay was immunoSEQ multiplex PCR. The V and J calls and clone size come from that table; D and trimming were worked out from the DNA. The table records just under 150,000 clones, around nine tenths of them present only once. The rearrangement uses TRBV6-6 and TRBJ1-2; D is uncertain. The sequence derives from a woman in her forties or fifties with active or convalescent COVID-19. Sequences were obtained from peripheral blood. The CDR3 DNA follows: TGTGCCAGCAGGCGTGGGCTTAACTATGGCTACACCTTC. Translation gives CASRRGLNYGYTF.